The 2 T cell receptor beta chains in this list originate from one sample, sequenced in a study of CD8+ T cells in alopecia areata. In each case, RNA was isolated and then reverse transcribed into cDNA as the sequencing template. Using immunoSEQ multiplex PCR, the repertoire was profiled, and TCRdb retains in-frame clones only, with some absent. Here the sample spans some 170,000 clones, about 72% being singletons. The starting material was CD8+ T cells sorted from blood, obtained at week 0. The receptors stem from a human donor with alopecia areata.

This clone rates as medium-sized. The rearrangement links TRBV29-1 to TRBJ2-1; D tentatively fits TRBD1 or TRBD2 (5 bases each). The CDR3 length is 12 residues. The germline CDR1 and CDR2 sequences are SQVTM and ANQGSEA. Trimming took off 5 bases at V and 8 bases at J, with 13 bases between the two ends. In DNA, the CDR3 is TGCAGCGTTCCGTGGGGGATCGATGAGCAGTTCTTC. Protein: CSVPWGIDEQFF.

The chain carries TRBV5-1 and TRBJ2-2, with D unresolved. CDR3 length equals 13 residues. The germline gives CDR1 SGHRS, CDR2 YFSETQ. The V gene lost 2 bases and the J gene lost 11 bases, with 13 bases spanning the gap. This CDR3 reads CASSFGHSRELFF. DNA of the CDR3: TGCGCCAGCAGCTTCGGGCACTCAAGAGAGCTGTTTTTT.